These 21 T cell receptor beta chains share one sample of origin, sequenced in a study of T cell clones after liver transplantation. TCRdb's copy holds only in-frame clones and misses some; the assay was immunoSEQ multiplex PCR. The top ten hold 0.79% of the sample, which has under 85,000 clones, around 80% seen once. This sample comprised CD4+ T cells from blood, obtained 12 months after liver transplant. The receptors come from a human patient who received a liver transplant. Some T cells may have originated in the graft donor.

The chain joins TRBV6-6 to TRBJ2-3; 11 positions match TRBD2. This CDR3 region has 14 residues. The J segment lost 5 bases and the V segment lost 4 bases, leaving 2 bases of the junction unmatched. The V gene's germline CDR1 is MNHNY and CDR2 SVGAGI (reference sequence). Here the CDR3 reads CASSSLAGGDTQYF. The CDR3 region has the DNA TGTGCCAGCAGTTCCCTAGCGGGAGGAGATACGCAGTATTTT.

The rearrangement joins TRBV28 to TRBJ2-7, with unresolved D. The V end was cut by 3 bases, the J end by 6 bases, with 12 bases between. The CDR3 has 13 amino acids. Per germline, CDR1 MDHEN and CDR2 SYDVKM. The DNA for the CDR3 is TGTGCCAGCAGTTTTAGATACGCGAGCGAGCAGTACTTC. Translated, it gives CASSFRYASEQYF.

CDR3 region: CASSDFWQGNQPQHF. In DNA form, the CDR3 reads TGTGCCAGCAGTGATTTTTGGCAGGGCAATCAGCCCCAGCATTTT. This rearrangement joins TRBV6-1 to TRBJ1-5; D ambiguous. The germline V gene encodes CDR1 MNHNS and CDR2 SASEGT. Deletions cut 3 bases from V and 2 bases from J, with 11 bases between. This CDR3 is 15 amino acids long.

There are a few counts of this clone. The chain joins TRBV18 to TRBJ2-1; D not certain. This CDR3 has 15 residues. CDR1 is KGHSH and CDR2 is LQKENI in the germline V gene. The V gene lost 2 bases and the J gene lost 3 bases, with 11 bases spanning the gap. CDR3 loop: CASSPVTIRYNEQFF. DNA for the CDR3: TGTGCCAGCTCACCAGTTACTATACGCTACAATGAGCAGTTCTTC.

The chain has TRBV7-2 and TRBJ1-4, with D possibly TRBD1 on 5 matching bases. Between the trimmed V and J ends, which lost 0 bases and 8 bases, there was a span of 13 bases. This CDR3 is built from 15 residues. Germline CDR1 SGHTA, CDR2 FQGNSA. CDR3 bases: TGTGCCAGCAGCTTAGCCCGCAGTCGGGACGAAAAACTGTTTTTT. It specifies CASSLARSRDEKLFF.

In regard to this clone: Mismatch with germline at one junction end may stem from a read error. The chain couples TRBV7-7 to TRBJ2-2; TRBD2 might be the D (6 bases). CDR1 and CDR2 from the germline V gene are SSHAT and FNYEAQ (reference sequence). The CDR3 covers 16 residues. Here the CDR3 DNA reads TGTGCTAGCAGCCCCGCGGGGCCATCAAACACCGGGGAGCTGTTTTTT. Its translation: CASSPAGPSNTGELFF.

This clone was counted between two and nine times. The chain couples TRBV27 to TRBJ2-7; 9 nucleotides agree with TRBD1. Germline-derived CDR1 and CDR2 are MNHEY and SMNVEV (reference sequence). With V trimmed by 9 bases and J by 5 bases, 8 bases remained unmatched. CDR3 size: 13 residues. The CDR3 protein is CASSRDRDHEQYF. The CDR3 DNA follows: TGTGCCAGTTCCCGGGACAGGGACCACGAGCAGTACTTC.

V gene TRBV6-1 combines with J gene TRBJ1-5; D not certain. Germline values: CDR1 MNHNS, CDR2 SASEGT. The germline V and J ends were trimmed by 8 bases and 6 bases, with 14 bases remaining between them. There are 13 residues in the CDR3. CDR3 bases: TGTGCCAGCGACCTTGTTGGGAGTCAGCCCCAGCATTTT. Translated: CASDLVGSQPQHF.

The chain couples TRBV30 to TRBJ2-3; D may be TRBD2 (5 bases). The CDR3 totals 14 residues. Germline V lookup: CDR1 GTSNPN, CDR2 SVGIG (reference sequence). V lost 0 bases, J lost 6 bases, and 13 bases lay in between. CDR3 DNA: TGTGCCTGGAGTGTTGGCGGAGCGGTGGATACGCAGTATTTT. Translating gives CAWSVGGAVDTQYF.

This chain uses TRBV5-4 with TRBJ2-6; D may be TRBD1 or TRBD2 (6 bases each). CDR3 length: 18 residues. Germline V gene lookup returns CDR1 SGHNT and CDR2 YYREEE (reference sequence). Trimming removed 0 bases from V and 0 bases from J, with 13 bases in between. For the CDR3, the DNA is TGTGCCAGCAGCTTGGCCGGCAGGGGACTCTCTGGGGCCAACGTCCTGACTTTC. It translates to CASSLAGRGLSGANVLTF.

This sequence joins TRBV6-4 and TRBJ1-5, with unresolved D. This CDR3 is built from 13 residues. With 2 bases removed from V and 10 bases from J, the gap between germline ends came to 12 bases. Germline V CDR1 and CDR2: MRHNA, SNTAGT. Here the CDR3 DNA reads TGTGCCAGCAGTGACATCGAAGGCTCACCCCAGCATTTT. Translating it yields CASSDIEGSPQHF.

V and J are TRBV18 and TRBJ1-1; perhaps TRBD1 as D (6 bases). CDR1 KGHSH and CDR2 LQKENI come from the germline V gene. The V end was cut by 3 bases, the J end by 2 bases, with 13 bases between. The CDR3 runs to 15 residues. CDR3 nucleotide sequence: TGTGCCAGCTCACCGCTCGACAGGCCAAACACTGAAGCTTTCTTT. It encodes CASSPLDRPNTEAFF. Full variable domain (remainder filled in from reference TRBV18 and TRBJ1-1): NAGVMQNPRHLVRRRGQEARLRCSPMKGHSHVYWYRQLPEEGLKFMVYLQKENIIDESGMPKERFSAEFPKEGPSILRIQQVVRGDSAAYFCASSPLDRPNTEAFFGQGTRLTVV.

A single count supports this clone. The chain recombines TRBV27 with TRBJ2-2, with D unclear. In germline, CDR1 is MNHEY, CDR2 SMNVEV (reference sequence). The CDR3 loop spans 14 amino acids. V was cut by 2 bases and J by 4 bases, with 8 bases left in between. The CDR3 here is CASSLRVITGELFF. CDR3 DNA: TGTGCCAGCAGTTTACGCGTCATCACCGGGGAGCTGTTTTTT.

This chain connects TRBV5-1 to TRBJ2-1; 7 bases align to TRBD1. This CDR3 spans 16 amino acids. Germline assignment: CDR1 SGHRS and CDR2 YFSETQ. Germline trimming cut 4 bases from V and 5 bases from J; bases unmatched to any gene: 12. CDR3 in DNA: TGCGCCAGCAGCCCCTCCCTTTCCGACAGGGACAATGAGCAGTTCTTC. It yields the protein CASSPSLSDRDNEQFF. Drawing the rest from reference TRBV5-1 and TRBJ2-1, the complete variable domain is KAGVTQTPRYLIKTRGQQVTLSCSPISGHRSVSWYQQTPGQGLQFLFEYFSETQRNKGNFPGRFSGRQFSNSRSEMNVSTLELGDSALYLCASSPSLSDRDNEQFFGPGTRLTVL.

The chain uses TRBV6-1 and TRBJ2-7; D is undetermined. This CDR3 has 11 residues. CDR1 is MNHNS and CDR2 is SASEGT in the germline V gene. V dropped 2 bases and J dropped 3 bases, with 2 bases sitting between them. The CDR3 DNA sequence: TGTGCCAGCAGTGAATTCTACGAGCAGTACTTC. Translated: CASSEFYEQYF.

The chain combines TRBV12-5 with TRBJ2-1; D is ambiguous. Germline assignment: CDR1 LGHNT and CDR2 FRNRAP. This CDR3 comprises 13 residues. Trimming took 1 base from V and 10 from J, leaving 11 bases between them. This chain's CDR3 is CASGLGPGIEQFF. As DNA, the CDR3 is TGTGCTAGTGGTTTGGGCCCCGGCATCGAGCAGTTCTTC.

The gene calls are TRBV19 and TRBJ2-6, with no clear D. The CDR3 totals 15 residues. Trimming stripped 4 bases from V and 5 bases from J, with 12 bases between. The germline V gene has CDR1 LNHDA and CDR2 SQIVND (reference sequence). The CDR3 DNA sequence: TGTGCCAGTAGTACAAGGACGGCTAGGGCCAACGTCCTGACTTTC. Translating gives CASSTRTARANVLTF.

The J gene is TRBJ2-1, the V gene TRBV5-1; 11 bases are a match to TRBD2. The CDR3 is 15 residues long. V shed 4 bases and J 8 bases; nucleotides not matched to a gene: 8. The germline V gene has CDR1 SGHRS and CDR2 YFSETQ. The CDR3 DNA reads TGCGCCAGCAGCCCGCTGGTAGCGGGAGGGGATGAGCAGTTCTTC. Its protein is CASSPLVAGGDEQFF.

The sample holds a few counts of this clone. This sequence joins TRBV10-3 and TRBJ2-7; 13 bases map to TRBD2. Trimming took 8 bases from V and 1 from J; bases not matched to a gene: 5. Germline CDR1 ENHRY, CDR2 SYGVKD. The CDR3 is made up of 15 amino acids. This chain's CDR3 is CAIGRLAGGSYEQYF. In DNA, the CDR3 is TGTGCCATCGGAAGACTAGCGGGAGGTTCCTACGAGCAGTACTTC.

This chain links TRBV18 with TRBJ1-2; D gene ambiguous. With 2 bases removed from V and 3 bases from J, the gap between germline ends came to 10 bases. CDR3 size: 14 residues. CDR1 KGHSH and CDR2 LQKENI come from the germline V gene. CDR3 bases: TGTGCCAGCTCACCAACGGTATTGGACTATGGCTACACCTTC. It translates to CASSPTVLDYGYTF.

This clone was observed a handful of times. The V call is TRBV7-9, the J call TRBJ2-7; weak D call: TRBD1 (6 bases). Germline V gene lookup returns CDR1 SEHNR and CDR2 FQNEAQ (reference sequence). The V end was cut by 2 bases, the J end by 6 bases, with 14 bases between. The CDR3 is made up of 14 amino acids. DNA of the CDR3: TGTGCCAGCAGCTTACAGGGGAGAAGTAGCGAGCAGTACTTC. This gives the protein CASSLQGRSSEQYF.